This T cell receptor (beta chain) was recovered during a study of CD8 T cells in ankylosing spondylitis. Study-wide results and caveats: Disease-linked clones reportedly concentrated significantly in matched ankylosing spondylitis synovial fluid. The disease-linked clones had a CD8+ phenotype and low blood frequencies. A TCR beta motif of fewer than 10 highly homologous variants seemed to mark ankylosing spondylitis blood.

Germline CDR1 is SGHTS and CDR2 is YDEGEE. This CDR3 has 16 residues. The germline V and J ends were trimmed by 0 bases and 6 bases, with 18 bases remaining between them. Making the TCR beta libraries involved quantitative 5'-RACE with molecular barcodes. TCRdb ran MiXCR on the 5' RACE reads and lists one entry per CDR3 protein. The table shows roughly 260,000 distinct CDR3 sequences, with 15% to 25% occurring only once. This clonotype turned up a few times. Its antigen is not known. The origin of this receptor is a male donor with ankylosing spondylitis or in good health (not recorded which). The rearrangement uses TRBV5-8 and TRBJ1-1; TRBD1 might be the D (5 bases). Sample: blood, either unsorted or a sorted T cell fraction (not recorded which). CDR3 coding DNA: TGTGCCAGCAGCTTGGCGACCCGGGCCCCGGGGGCTGAAGCTTTCTTT. Translation gives CASSLATRAPGAEAFF.